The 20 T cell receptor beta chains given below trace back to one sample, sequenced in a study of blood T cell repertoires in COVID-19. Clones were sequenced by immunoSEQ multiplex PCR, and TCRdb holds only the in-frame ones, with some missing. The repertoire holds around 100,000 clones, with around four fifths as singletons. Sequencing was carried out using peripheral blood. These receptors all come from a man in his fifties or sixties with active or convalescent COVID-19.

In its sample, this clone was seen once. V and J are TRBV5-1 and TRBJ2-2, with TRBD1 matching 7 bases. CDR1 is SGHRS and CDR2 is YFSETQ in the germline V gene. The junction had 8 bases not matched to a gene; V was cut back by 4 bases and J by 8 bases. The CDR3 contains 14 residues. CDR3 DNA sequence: TGCGCCAGCAGCGGGACAGTCCCGGGGGGGGAGCTGTTTTTT. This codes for CASSGTVPGGELFF.

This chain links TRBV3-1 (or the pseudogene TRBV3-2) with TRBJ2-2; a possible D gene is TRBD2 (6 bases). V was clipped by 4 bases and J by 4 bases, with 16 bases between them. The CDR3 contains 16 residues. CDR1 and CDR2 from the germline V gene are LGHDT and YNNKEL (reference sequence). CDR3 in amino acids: CASSPPWGVLTGELFF. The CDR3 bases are TGTGCCAGCAGCCCTCCATGGGGGGTCCTCACCGGGGAGCTGTTTTTT.

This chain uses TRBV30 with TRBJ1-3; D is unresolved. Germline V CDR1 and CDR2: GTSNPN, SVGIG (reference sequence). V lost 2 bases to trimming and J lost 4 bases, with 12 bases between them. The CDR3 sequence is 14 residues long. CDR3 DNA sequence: TGTGCCTGGAGTCGAGGCAACGGGGGAAACACCATATATTTT. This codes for CAWSRGNGGNTIYF.

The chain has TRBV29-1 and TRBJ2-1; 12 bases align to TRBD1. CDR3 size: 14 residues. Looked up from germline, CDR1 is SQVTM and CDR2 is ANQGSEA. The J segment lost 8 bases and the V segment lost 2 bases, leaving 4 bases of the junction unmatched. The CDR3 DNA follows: TGCAGCGTTGAAACGGGACAGGGGGCCGATGAGCAGTTCTTC. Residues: CSVETGQGADEQFF.

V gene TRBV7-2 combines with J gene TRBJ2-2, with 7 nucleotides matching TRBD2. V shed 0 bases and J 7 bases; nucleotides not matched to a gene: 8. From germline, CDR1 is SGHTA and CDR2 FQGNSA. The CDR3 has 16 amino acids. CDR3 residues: CASSLAGGAVGGELFF. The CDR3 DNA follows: TGTGCCAGCAGCTTAGCGGGAGGGGCCGTTGGCGGGGAGCTGTTTTTT.

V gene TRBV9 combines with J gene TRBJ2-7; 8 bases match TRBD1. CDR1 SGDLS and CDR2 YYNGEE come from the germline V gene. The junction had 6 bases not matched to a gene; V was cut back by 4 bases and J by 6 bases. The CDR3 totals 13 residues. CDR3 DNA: TGTGCCAGCAGCTCCGGCAGGGGGCTCGAGCAGTACTTC. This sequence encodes CASSSGRGLEQYF.

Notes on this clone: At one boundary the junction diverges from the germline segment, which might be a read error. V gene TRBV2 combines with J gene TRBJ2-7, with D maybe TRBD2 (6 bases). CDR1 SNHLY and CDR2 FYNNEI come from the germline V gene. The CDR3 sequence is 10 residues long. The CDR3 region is CASSEWGVHF. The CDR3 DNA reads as TGTGCCAGCAGTGAATGGGGGGTGCACTTC.

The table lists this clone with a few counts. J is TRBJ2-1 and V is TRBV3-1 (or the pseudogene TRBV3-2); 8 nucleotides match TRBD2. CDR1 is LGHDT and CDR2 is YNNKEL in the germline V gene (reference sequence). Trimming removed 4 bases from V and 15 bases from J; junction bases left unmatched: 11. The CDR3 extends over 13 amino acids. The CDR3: CASSPAGRGGPFF. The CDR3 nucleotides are TGTGCCAGCAGCCCAGCGGGCCGGGGGGGTCCGTTCTTC.

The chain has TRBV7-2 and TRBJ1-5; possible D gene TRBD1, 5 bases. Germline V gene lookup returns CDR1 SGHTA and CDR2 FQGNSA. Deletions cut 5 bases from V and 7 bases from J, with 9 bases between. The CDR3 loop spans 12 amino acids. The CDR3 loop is CASSRQWQPQHF. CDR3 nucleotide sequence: TGTGCCAGCAGCCGACAGTGGCAGCCCCAGCATTTT.

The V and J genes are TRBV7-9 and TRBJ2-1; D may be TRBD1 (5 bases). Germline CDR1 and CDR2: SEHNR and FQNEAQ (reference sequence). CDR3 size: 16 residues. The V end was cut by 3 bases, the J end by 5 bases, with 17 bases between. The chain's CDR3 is CASSFLQAAANNEQFF. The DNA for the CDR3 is TGTGCCAGCAGCTTTTTACAGGCTGCCGCCAACAATGAGCAGTTCTTC.

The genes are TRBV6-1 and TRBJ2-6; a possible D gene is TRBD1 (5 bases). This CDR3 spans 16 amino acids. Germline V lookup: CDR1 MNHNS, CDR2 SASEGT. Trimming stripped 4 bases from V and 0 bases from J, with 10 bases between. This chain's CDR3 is CASSGDRRSGANVLTF. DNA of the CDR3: TGTGCCAGCAGTGGTGACAGACGCTCTGGGGCCAACGTCCTGACTTTC.

The DNA of the CDR3 is TGTGCCAGCAGTTCCCTTGGACTAGCGGGAACAAATGAGCAGTTCTTC. It specifies CASSSLGLAGTNEQFF. The chain uses TRBV27 and TRBJ2-1; 12 bases line up with TRBD2. Germline-derived CDR1 and CDR2 are MNHEY and SMNVEV (reference sequence). This CDR3 is 16 amino acids long. V lost 4 bases to trimming and J lost 7 bases; unmatched junction nucleotides: 8.

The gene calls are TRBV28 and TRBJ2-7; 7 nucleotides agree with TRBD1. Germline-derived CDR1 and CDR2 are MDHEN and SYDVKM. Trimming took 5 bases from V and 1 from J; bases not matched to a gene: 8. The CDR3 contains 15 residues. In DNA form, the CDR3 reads TGTGCCAGCAGTACGTACAGGGGCGGGTCCTACGAGCAGTACTTC. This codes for CASSTYRGGSYEQYF.

CDR3 sequence: CASSEWTSGSKTQYF. The DNA of the CDR3 is TGTGCCAGCAGTGAATGGACTAGTGGATCGAAGACCCAGTACTTC. The rearrangement links TRBV6-1 to TRBJ2-5, with 7 positions matching TRBD2. The CDR3 sequence is 15 residues long. Looked up from germline, CDR1 is MNHNS and CDR2 is SASEGT. The J segment lost 6 bases and the V segment lost 2 bases, leaving 9 bases of the junction unmatched.

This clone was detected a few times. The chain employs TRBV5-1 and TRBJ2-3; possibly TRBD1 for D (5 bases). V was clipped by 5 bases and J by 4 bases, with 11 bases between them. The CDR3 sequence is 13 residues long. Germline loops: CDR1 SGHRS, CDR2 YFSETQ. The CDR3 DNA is TGCGCCAGCAGTGAGACAGTTTCAGATACGCAGTATTTT. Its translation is CASSETVSDTQYF. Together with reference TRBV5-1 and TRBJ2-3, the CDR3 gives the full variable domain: KAGVTQTPRYLIKTRGQQVTLSCSPISGHRSVSWYQQTPGQGLQFLFEYFSETQRNKGNFPGRFSGRQFSNSRSEMNVSTLELGDSALYLCASSETVSDTQYFGPGTRLTVL.

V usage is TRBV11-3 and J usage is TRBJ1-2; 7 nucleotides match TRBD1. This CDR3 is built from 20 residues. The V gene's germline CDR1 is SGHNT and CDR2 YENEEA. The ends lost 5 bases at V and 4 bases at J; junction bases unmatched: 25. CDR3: CASSERAPERQGGSGYGYTF. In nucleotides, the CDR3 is TGTGCCAGCAGCGAGCGCGCTCCGGAAAGGCAGGGGGGTAGTGGCTATGGCTACACCTTC.

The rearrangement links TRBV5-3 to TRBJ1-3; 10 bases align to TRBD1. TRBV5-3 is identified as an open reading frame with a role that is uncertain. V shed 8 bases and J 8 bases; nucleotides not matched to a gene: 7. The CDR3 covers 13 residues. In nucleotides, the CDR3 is TGTGCCAGGCCGGGACAGGGGACACACACCATATATTTT. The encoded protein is CARPGQGTHTIYF.

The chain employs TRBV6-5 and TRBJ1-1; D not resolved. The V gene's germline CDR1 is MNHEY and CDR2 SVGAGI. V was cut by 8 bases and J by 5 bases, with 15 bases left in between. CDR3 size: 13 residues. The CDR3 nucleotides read TGTGCCAGCCAGAAGACCGGCGGTACTGAAGCTTTCTTT. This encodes CASQKTGGTEAFF.

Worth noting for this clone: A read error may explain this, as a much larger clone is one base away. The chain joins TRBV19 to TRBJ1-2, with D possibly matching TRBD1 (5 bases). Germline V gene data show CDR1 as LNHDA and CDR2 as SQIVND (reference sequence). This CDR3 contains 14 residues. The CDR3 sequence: CASSISTGDYDYTF. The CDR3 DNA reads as TGTGCCAGTAGTATTTCTACGGGGGACTATGACTACACCTTC.

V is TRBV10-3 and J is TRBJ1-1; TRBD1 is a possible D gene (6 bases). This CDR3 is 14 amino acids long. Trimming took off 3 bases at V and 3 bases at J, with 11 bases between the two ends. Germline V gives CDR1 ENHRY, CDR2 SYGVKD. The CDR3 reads CAISDWRGHTEAFF. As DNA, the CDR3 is TGTGCCATCAGTGACTGGCGGGGGCACACTGAAGCTTTCTTT.